The 8 T cell receptor beta chains below were found in one sample sequenced in a study of T cell repertoires in cytomegalovirus infection. No cognate antigen is known for these TCRs. TCRdb passed the reads through MiXCR, listing each CDR3 protein once. Among a few hundred thousand distinct CDR3 sequences listed, about 40% were seen once. The starting material was cultured PBMCs, obtained from culture after CMV antigen stimulation. The receptors were gathered from a human donor in good health (CMV status not recorded). Some clones in this sample may be carry-over from other donors' samples.

V and J are TRBV20-1 and TRBJ2-3; the match to TRBD2 covers 8 bases. The germline gives CDR1 DFQATT, CDR2 SNEGSKA (reference sequence). CDR3 length: 17 residues. The J segment lost 2 bases and the V segment lost 2 bases, leaving 12 bases of the junction unmatched. The CDR3 bases are TGCAGTGCTAGACCCAGATTAGCGGGAAGTAACACAGATACGCAGTATTTT. It encodes CSARPRLAGSNTDTQYF.

The rearrangement links TRBV11-2 to TRBJ2-3; tentatively, D is TRBD2 (6 bases). This CDR3 spans 15 amino acids. Germline lookup yields CDR1 SGHAT and CDR2 FQNNGV. Trimming took 5 bases from V and 2 from J, leaving 14 bases between them. CDR3 sequence reads: CASSPPGLITDTQYF. In DNA, the CDR3 is TGTGCCAGCAGCCCTCCGGGACTTATCACAGATACGCAGTATTTT.

The chain's CDR3 is CASSSLALETQYF. The CDR3 nucleotides are TGTGCCAGCAGTTCTCTAGCCCTCGAGACCCAGTACTTC. V usage is TRBV2 and J usage is TRBJ2-5, with D perhaps matching TRBD2 (5 bases). V shed 5 bases and J shed 5 bases, with 12 bases lying between them. Germline CDR1 SNHLY, CDR2 FYNNEI. CDR3 length equals 13 residues.

The chain joins TRBV28 to TRBJ2-1; 8 bases match TRBD2. CDR1 is MDHEN and CDR2 is SYDVKM in the germline V gene. There are 15 residues in the CDR3. Trimming at V came to 2 bases and at J to 9 bases, leaving 9 bases not matched to a gene. DNA of the CDR3: TGTGCCAGCAGTTTAGGCGAAGGACTAGCCAGTGAGCAGTTCTTC. Protein product: CASSLGEGLASEQFF.

The rearrangement joins TRBV7-2 to TRBJ1-2, with D tentatively TRBD1 (5 bases). CDR1 and CDR2 from the germline V gene are SGHTA and FQGNSA. The CDR3 runs to 14 residues. V lost 5 bases to trimming and J lost 4 bases, with 14 bases between them. The CDR3 is CASSGAGKAYGYTF. The CDR3 DNA follows: TGTGCCAGCAGCGGGGCGGGGAAGGCCTATGGCTACACCTTC.

This clonotype was recorded at least ten times. This chain joins TRBV7-8 and TRBJ2-3; 8 bases map to TRBD2. Trimming cost V 1 base and J 6 bases; bases outside gene matches: 12. This CDR3 contains 17 residues. CDR1 is SGHVS and CDR2 is FQNEAQ in the germline V gene. In DNA form, the CDR3 reads TGTGCCAGCAGCTTAGTGGTGGGAGCGGGAGTCCGGGATACGCAGTATTTT. It encodes CASSLVVGAGVRDTQYF.

The genes are TRBV2 and TRBJ1-2; maybe TRBD1 (5 bases). The CDR3 is 14 residues long. Germline values: CDR1 SNHLY, CDR2 FYNNEI. The V gene lost 6 bases and the J gene lost 2 bases, with 13 bases spanning the gap. The CDR3 reads CASRTLTENYGYTF. The CDR3 nucleotides are TGTGCCAGCAGGACCCTGACAGAAAACTATGGCTACACCTTC.

The table lists this clonotype with a count of one. The CDR3 reads CAIMDPAKANEQFF. The CDR3 coding sequence is TGTGCCATCATGGACCCCGCCAAGGCCAATGAGCAGTTCTTC. V and J are TRBV10-3 and TRBJ2-1; D is uncertain. Germline V gives CDR1 ENHRY, CDR2 SYGVKD. Trimming took 7 bases from V and 6 from J, leaving 16 bases between them. This CDR3 is 14 amino acids long.